The 10 T cell receptor beta chains given below trace back to one sample, sequenced in a study of blood T cell repertoires in COVID-19. Profiled with immunoSEQ multiplex PCR; TCRdb holds only in-frame clones, not every one. The data hold 100,000 or so clones, with less than 90% observed a single time. Sequencing was done on a sample of peripheral blood. The receptor set was obtained from a man aged 55 to 69 with acute or convalescent COVID-19.

The chain is built from TRBV4-1 and TRBJ2-2; 8 bases align to TRBD2. The junction had 4 bases not matched to a gene; V was cut back by 8 bases and J by 2 bases. The CDR3 totals 14 residues. Germline V lookup: CDR1 MGHRA, CDR2 YSYEKL. The CDR3 nucleotides read TGCGCCAGCCGGGGGGGGAGCAACACCGGGGAGCTGTTTTTT. It is translated as CASRGGSNTGELFF.

V and J are TRBV19 and TRBJ2-1, with 8 positions matching TRBD2. Germline V CDR1 and CDR2: LNHDA, SQIVND (reference sequence). This CDR3 is 15 amino acids long. The V segment lost 7 bases and the J segment 10 bases; nucleotides outside the gene matches: 15. This CDR3 reads CASTAPRRGGREQFF. The CDR3 bases are TGTGCCAGTACCGCCCCGCGCCGGGGGGGAAGGGAGCAGTTCTTC.

The chain has TRBV5-5 and TRBJ2-1; a possible D gene is TRBD2 (6 bases). This CDR3 has 15 amino acids. Trimming took 4 bases from V and 0 from J, leaving 11 bases between them. Germline lookup yields CDR1 SGHKS and CDR2 YYEKEE (reference sequence). The CDR3 reads CASSNRDSSYNEQFF. In nucleotides, the CDR3 is TGTGCCAGCAGCAACCGGGACTCCTCCTACAATGAGCAGTTCTTC.

The CDR3 protein is CASSRQLNTEAFF. The CDR3 DNA follows: TGTGCCAGCAGTAGACAGCTGAACACTGAAGCTTTCTTT. The gene calls are TRBV12-3 or TRBV12-4 and TRBJ1-1, with a tentative D call TRBD1 (5 bases). The CDR3 contains 13 residues. The V gene lost 5 bases and the J gene lost 0 bases, with 7 bases spanning the gap.

V is TRBV29-1 and J is TRBJ1-4; 8 nucleotides match TRBD1. The CDR3 spans 14 residues. Germline lookup yields CDR1 SQVTM and CDR2 ANQGSEA. J lost 7 bases, V lost 8 bases, and 12 bases had no gene match. Here the CDR3 reads CSISYQGAGEKLFF. In DNA form, the CDR3 reads TGCAGCATTTCGTACCAGGGGGCGGGTGAAAAACTGTTTTTT. Complete variable domain (other parts from reference TRBV29-1 and TRBJ1-4): SAVISQKPSRDICQRGTSLTIQCQVDSQVTMMFWYRQQPGQSLTLIATANQGSEATYESGFVIDKFPISRPNLTFSTLTVSNMSPEDSSIYLCSISYQGAGEKLFFGSGTQLSVL.

The chain has TRBV10-3 and TRBJ1-5, with 10 bases aligning to TRBD1. CDR3 length: 14 residues. Germline V lookup: CDR1 ENHRY, CDR2 SYGVKD. The V and J ends lost 8 bases and 6 bases, in that order; junction bases with no gene match: 7. For the CDR3, the DNA is TGTGCCATCTTCCGGGACAGGGGAATTCAGCCCCAGCATTTT. Translated, it gives CAIFRDRGIQPQHF.

This rearrangement joins TRBV11-2 to TRBJ2-7, with a possible D match to TRBD1 (6 bases). Between the trimmed V and J ends, which lost 1 base and 4 bases, there was a span of 11 bases. The CDR3 spans 14 residues. Germline V CDR1 and CDR2: SGHAT, FQNNGV. For the CDR3, the DNA is TGTGCCAGCAGCTTAGGGACAGCAAGATACGAGCAGTACTTC. Protein: CASSLGTARYEQYF. The whole variable domain, remainder taken from reference TRBV11-2 and TRBJ2-7, is EAGVAQSPRYKIIEKRQSVAFWCNPISGHATLYWYQQILGQGPKLLIQFQNNGVVDDSQLPKDRFSAERLKGVDSTLKIQPAKLEDSAVYLCASSLGTARYEQYFGPGTRLTVT.

The rearrangement links TRBV30 to TRBJ2-3, with 9 bases that match TRBD2. V shed 2 bases, J shed 0 bases, and the junction held 6 bases outside the gene matches. The CDR3 length is 16 residues. Germline CDR1 and CDR2: GTSNPN and SVGIG (reference sequence). CDR3 nucleotide sequence: TGTGCCTGGAGTTCCCTAGCGGGACTGAGCACAGATACGCAGTATTTT. Its translation: CAWSSLAGLSTDTQYF.

J is TRBJ2-5 and V is TRBV5-1; the match to TRBD2 covers 14 bases. The CDR3 is made up of 17 amino acids. V lost 4 bases and J lost 0; bases outside the gene matches: 5. Germline lookup yields CDR1 SGHRS and CDR2 YFSETQ. The CDR3 region is CASSLGTSGGHQETQYF. The DNA of the CDR3 is TGCGCCAGCAGCCTAGGGACTAGCGGGGGCCACCAAGAGACCCAGTACTTC.

The genes are TRBV6-5 and TRBJ1-4; TRBD1 is a possible D gene (6 bases). Trimming took 6 bases from V and 5 from J, leaving 13 bases between them. This CDR3 has 14 residues. From germline, CDR1 is MNHEY and CDR2 SVGAGI. CDR3 nucleotide sequence: TGTGCCAGCAGGGACGGGCAGGGGAATGAAAAACTGTTTTTT. Translation: CASRDGQGNEKLFF.